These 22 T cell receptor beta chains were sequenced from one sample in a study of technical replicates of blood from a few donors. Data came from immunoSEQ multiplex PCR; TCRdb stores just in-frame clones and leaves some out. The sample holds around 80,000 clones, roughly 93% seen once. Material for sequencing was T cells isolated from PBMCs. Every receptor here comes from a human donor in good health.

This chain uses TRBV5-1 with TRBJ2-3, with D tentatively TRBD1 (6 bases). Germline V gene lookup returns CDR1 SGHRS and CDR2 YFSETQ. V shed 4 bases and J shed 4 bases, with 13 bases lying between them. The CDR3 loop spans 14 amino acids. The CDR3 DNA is TGCGCCAGCAGCGGGGGCCTTGCAGCAGATACGCAGTATTTT. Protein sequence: CASSGGLAADTQYF.

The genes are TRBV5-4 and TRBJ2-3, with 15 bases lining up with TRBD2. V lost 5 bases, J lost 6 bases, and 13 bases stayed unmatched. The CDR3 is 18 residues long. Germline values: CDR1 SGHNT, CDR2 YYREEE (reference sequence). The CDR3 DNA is TGTGCCAGCAGGACCGGACTAGCGGGGGGGTATGAACCGGATACGCAGTATTTT. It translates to CASRTGLAGGYEPDTQYF.

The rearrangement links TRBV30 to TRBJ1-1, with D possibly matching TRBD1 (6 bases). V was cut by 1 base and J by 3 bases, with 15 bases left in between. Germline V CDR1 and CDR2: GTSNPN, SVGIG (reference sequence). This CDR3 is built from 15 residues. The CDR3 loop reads CAWSAPPQGYTEAFF. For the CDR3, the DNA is TGTGCCTGGAGTGCCCCCCCACAGGGATACACTGAAGCTTTCTTT.

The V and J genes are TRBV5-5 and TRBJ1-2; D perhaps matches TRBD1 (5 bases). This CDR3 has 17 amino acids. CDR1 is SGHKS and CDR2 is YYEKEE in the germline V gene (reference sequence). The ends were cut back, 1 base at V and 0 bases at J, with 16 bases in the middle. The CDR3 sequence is CASSLSAGPSTNYGYTF. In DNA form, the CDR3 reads TGTGCCAGCAGCTTGAGTGCAGGGCCGTCTACTAACTATGGCTACACCTTC.

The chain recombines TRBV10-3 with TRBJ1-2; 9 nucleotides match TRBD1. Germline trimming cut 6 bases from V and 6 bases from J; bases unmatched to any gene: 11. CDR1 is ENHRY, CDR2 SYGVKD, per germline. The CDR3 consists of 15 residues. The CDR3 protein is CAIRGSTGGENGYTF. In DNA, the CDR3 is TGTGCCATCAGGGGGTCGACAGGGGGGGAGAATGGCTACACCTTC.

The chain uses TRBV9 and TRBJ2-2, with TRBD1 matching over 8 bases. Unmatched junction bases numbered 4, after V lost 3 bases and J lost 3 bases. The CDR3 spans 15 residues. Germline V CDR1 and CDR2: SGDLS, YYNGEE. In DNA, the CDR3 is TGTGCCAGCAGCGGACAGGGGTCGTACACCGGGGAGCTGTTTTTT. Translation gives CASSGQGSYTGELFF.

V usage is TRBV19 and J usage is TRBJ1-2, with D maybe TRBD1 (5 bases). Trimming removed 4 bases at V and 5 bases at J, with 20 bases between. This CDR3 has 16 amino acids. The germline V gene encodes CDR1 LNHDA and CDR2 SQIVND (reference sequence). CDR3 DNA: TGTGCCAGTAGTACTACAGGACCCCCCACGGCGTATGGCTACACCTTC. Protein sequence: CASSTTGPPTAYGYTF.

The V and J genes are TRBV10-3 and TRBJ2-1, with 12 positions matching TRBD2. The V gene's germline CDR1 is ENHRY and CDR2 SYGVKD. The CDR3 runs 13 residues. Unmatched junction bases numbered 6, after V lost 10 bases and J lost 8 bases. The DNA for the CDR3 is TGTGCCACTAGCGGGGGGGAAAGGGATGAGCAGTTCTTC. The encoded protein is CATSGGERDEQFF.

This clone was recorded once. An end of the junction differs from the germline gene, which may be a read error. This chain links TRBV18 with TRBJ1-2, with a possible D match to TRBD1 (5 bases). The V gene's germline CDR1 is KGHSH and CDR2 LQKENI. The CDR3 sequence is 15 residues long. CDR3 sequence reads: CASTPMGPTTAGYTF. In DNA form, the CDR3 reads TGTGCCAGCACACCAATGGGGCCTACAACTGCTGGCTACACCTTC.

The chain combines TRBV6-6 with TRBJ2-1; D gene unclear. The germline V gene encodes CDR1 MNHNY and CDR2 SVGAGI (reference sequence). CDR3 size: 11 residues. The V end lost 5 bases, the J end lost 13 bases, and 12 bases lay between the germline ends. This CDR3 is CASSAGVGQFF. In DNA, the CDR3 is TGTGCCAGCAGTGCCGGAGTTGGACAGTTCTTC.

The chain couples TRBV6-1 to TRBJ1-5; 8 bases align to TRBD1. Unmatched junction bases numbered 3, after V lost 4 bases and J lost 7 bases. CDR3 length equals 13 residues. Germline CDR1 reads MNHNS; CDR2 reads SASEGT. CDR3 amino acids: CASSVQGDQPQHF. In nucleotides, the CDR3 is TGTGCCAGCAGTGTACAGGGGGACCAGCCCCAGCATTTT.

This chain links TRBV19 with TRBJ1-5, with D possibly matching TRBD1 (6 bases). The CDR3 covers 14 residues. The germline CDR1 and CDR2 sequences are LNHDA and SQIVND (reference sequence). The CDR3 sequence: CGGGLRGSNQPQHF. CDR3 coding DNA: TGTGGAGGGGGATTAAGGGGGAGCAATCAGCCCCAGCATTTT.

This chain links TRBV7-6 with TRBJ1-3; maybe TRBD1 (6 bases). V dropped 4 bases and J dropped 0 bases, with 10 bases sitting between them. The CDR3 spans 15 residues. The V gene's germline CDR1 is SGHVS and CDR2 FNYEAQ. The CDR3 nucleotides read TGTGCCAGCAGCTCTTGGACAGCCTCTGGAAACACCATATATTTT. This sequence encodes CASSSWTASGNTIYF.

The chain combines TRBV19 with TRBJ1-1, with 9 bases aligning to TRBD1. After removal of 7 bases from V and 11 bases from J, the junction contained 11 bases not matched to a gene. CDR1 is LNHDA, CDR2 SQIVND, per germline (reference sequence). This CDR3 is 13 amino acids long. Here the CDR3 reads CASNTHRTGDAFF. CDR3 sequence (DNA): TGTGCCAGTAATACACACCGGACAGGGGACGCTTTCTTT. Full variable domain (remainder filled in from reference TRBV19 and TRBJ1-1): DGGITQSPKYLFRKEGQNVTLSCEQNLNHDAMYWYRQDPGQGLRLIYYSQIVNDFQKGDIAEGYSVSREKKESFPLTVTSAQKNPTAFYLCASNTHRTGDAFFGQGTRLTVV.

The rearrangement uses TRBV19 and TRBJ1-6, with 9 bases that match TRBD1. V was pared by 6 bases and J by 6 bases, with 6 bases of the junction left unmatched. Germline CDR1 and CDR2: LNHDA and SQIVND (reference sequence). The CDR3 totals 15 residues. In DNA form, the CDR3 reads TGTGCCAGTAGACCTCCGGGACAGGGTAATTCACCCCTCCACTTT. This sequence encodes CASRPPGQGNSPLHF.

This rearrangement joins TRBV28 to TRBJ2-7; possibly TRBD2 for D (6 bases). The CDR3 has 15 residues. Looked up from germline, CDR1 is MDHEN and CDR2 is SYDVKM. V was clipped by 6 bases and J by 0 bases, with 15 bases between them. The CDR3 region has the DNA TGTGCCAGCAGGCGATTAGCGGTTACCTCCTACGAGCAGTACTTC. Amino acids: CASRRLAVTSYEQYF.

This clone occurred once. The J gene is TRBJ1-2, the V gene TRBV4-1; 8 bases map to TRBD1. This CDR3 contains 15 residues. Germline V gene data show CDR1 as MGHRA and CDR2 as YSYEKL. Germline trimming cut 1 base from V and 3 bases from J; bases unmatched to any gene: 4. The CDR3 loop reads CASSQGIQGDYGYTF. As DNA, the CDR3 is TGCGCCAGCAGCCAAGGAATACAGGGGGACTATGGCTACACCTTC.

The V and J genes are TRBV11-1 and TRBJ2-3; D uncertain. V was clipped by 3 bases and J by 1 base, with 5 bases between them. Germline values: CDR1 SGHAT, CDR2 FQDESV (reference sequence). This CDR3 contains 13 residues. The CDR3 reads CASSFHRTDTQYF. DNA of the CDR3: TGTGCCAGCAGCTTCCATCGCACAGATACGCAGTATTTT.

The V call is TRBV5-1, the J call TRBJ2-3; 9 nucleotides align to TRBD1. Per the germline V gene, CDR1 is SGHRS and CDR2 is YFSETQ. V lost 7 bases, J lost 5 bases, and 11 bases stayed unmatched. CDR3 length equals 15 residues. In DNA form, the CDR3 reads TGCGCCAGCGGGTCCGGAACAGGGGGCATAGATACGCAGTATTTT. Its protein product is CASGSGTGGIDTQYF.

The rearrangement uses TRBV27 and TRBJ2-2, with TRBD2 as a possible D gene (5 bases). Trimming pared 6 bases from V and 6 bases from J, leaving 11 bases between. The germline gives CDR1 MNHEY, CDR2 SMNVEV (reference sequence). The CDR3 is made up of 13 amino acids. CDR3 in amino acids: CASRSMRAGELFF. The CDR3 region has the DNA TGTGCCAGCAGATCCATGAGGGCCGGGGAGCTGTTTTTT.

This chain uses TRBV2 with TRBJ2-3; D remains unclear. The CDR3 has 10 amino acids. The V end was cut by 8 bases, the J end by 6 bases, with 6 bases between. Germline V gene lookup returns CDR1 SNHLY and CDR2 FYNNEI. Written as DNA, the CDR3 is TGTGCCAGCTTCTACGATACGCAGTATTTT. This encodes CASFYDTQYF.

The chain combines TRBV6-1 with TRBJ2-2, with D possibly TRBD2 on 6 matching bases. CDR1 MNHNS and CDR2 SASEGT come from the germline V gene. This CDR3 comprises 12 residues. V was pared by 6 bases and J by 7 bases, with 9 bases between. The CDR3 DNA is TGTGCCAGCAGGGGGACTTTCGGGGAGCTGTTTTTT. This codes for CASRGTFGELFF.